A selection of T cell receptor beta chains follows, all from one sample in a study of CD8 T cells in Susac syndrome. TCRdb analysed the immunoSEQ multiplex PCR reads with MiXCR anew, one entry per CDR3 protein. Here the sample spans roughly 300,000 distinct CDR3 sequences, about 85% being singletons. The sample taken for sequencing was CD8+ T cells from PBMCs. The source is a human donor with multiple sclerosis. The CDR3 runs from the conserved cysteine through the conserved F or W. Each record gives: J gene, V gene, D gene, clone size, CDR3 DNA, CDR3 protein. The D gene is left open where the match is weak. Only some rows state a clone size, as once, few, many or a class for expanded clones.

j_call: TRBJ1-3
v_call: TRBV5-6
d_call: .
clone_size: .
cdr3_nt: TGTGCCAGCAGCTTGGGTGGACACATATCCGGAAACACCATATATTTT
cdr3_aa: CASSLGGHISGNTIYF

j_call: TRBJ1-2
v_call: TRBV2
d_call: TRBD1
clone_size: .
cdr3_nt: TGTGCCAGCAGTGATGTGGGGACAGGGGACTATGGCTACACCTTC
cdr3_aa: CASSDVGTGDYGYTF

j_call: TRBJ2-7
v_call: TRBV27
d_call: .
clone_size: .
cdr3_nt: TGTGCCAGCAGTCTACTAACCGGGACCCCCCCAGAGCAGTACTTC
cdr3_aa: CASSLLTGTPPEQYF

j_call: TRBJ2-7
v_call: TRBV27
d_call: .
clone_size: .
cdr3_nt: TGTGCCAGCAGTTTAGGCAGGGGGGACTACGAGCAGTACTTC
cdr3_aa: CASSLGRGDYEQYF

j_call: TRBJ2-7
v_call: TRBV10-3
d_call: TRBD2
clone_size: .
cdr3_nt: TGTGCCATCAGAAGGACTAGCGCCGAGCAGTACTTC
cdr3_aa: CAIRRTSAEQYF

j_call: TRBJ2-2
v_call: TRBV28
d_call: .
clone_size: .
cdr3_nt: TGTGCCAGCAGTCCCACCCCCCGGGGGCACGGCGGGGAGCTGTTTTTT
cdr3_aa: CASSPTPRGHGGELFF

j_call: TRBJ1-1
v_call: TRBV15
d_call: TRBD1
clone_size: .
cdr3_nt: TGTGCCACCAGCAGGGACAGGATGGAAGCTTTCTTT
cdr3_aa: CATSRDRMEAFF

j_call: TRBJ2-7
v_call: TRBV14
d_call: TRBD1
clone_size: .
cdr3_nt: TGTGCCAGCAGCCCGGAATGGGTGAGCCCGGACAGGTTCCCCTACGAGCAGTACTTC
cdr3_aa: CASSPEWVSPDRFPYEQYF

j_call: TRBJ2-5
v_call: TRBV5-1
d_call: .
clone_size: .
cdr3_nt: TGCGCCAGCAGCTCAACAGGGTTGGGAGAGACCCAGTACTTC
cdr3_aa: CASSSTGLGETQYF

j_call: TRBJ2-7
v_call: TRBV27
d_call: .
clone_size: once
cdr3_nt: TGTGCCAGCAGTTTCCGCGGGGTTAGGCCTTCCGAAACGGACGAGCAGTACTTC
cdr3_aa: CASSFRGVRPSETDEQYF

j_call: TRBJ2-2
v_call: TRBV12-3/TRBV12-4
d_call: .
clone_size: .
cdr3_nt: TGTGCCAGCAGTTTAACGGACACGCACACCGGGGAGCTGTTTTTT
cdr3_aa: CASSLTDTHTGELFF

j_call: TRBJ2-7
v_call: TRBV6-5
d_call: TRBD2
clone_size: .
cdr3_nt: TGTGCCAGCAGTTGGACGGGGGGGGAGGTGTGGTACGAGCAGTACTTC
cdr3_aa: CASSWTGGEVWYEQYF

j_call: TRBJ1-4
v_call: TRBV18
d_call: .
clone_size: .
cdr3_nt: TGTGCCAGCTCACCGAGGGCCCGGGGGAGTGAAAAACTGTTTTTT
cdr3_aa: CASSPRARGSEKLFF

j_call: TRBJ2-3
v_call: TRBV28
d_call: .
clone_size: .
cdr3_nt: TGTGCCAGCAGGTCTGGGGACGTTGTGTGGGGGGCGCAGTATTTT
cdr3_aa: CASRSGDVVWGAQYF

j_call: TRBJ2-2
v_call: TRBV12-3/TRBV12-4
d_call: .
clone_size: .
cdr3_nt: TGTGCCAGCAGTTTGAGCCCTTACACCGGGGAGCTGTTTTTT
cdr3_aa: CASSLSPYTGELFF

j_call: TRBJ1-1
v_call: TRBV28
d_call: .
clone_size: .
cdr3_nt: TGTGCCAGCAGTTTATGGGACACTCCAAAAGCTTTCTTT
cdr3_aa: CASSLWDTPKAFF

j_call: TRBJ1-2
v_call: TRBV4-1
d_call: TRBD1
clone_size: few
cdr3_nt: TGCGCCAGCAGCCAGCGACAGGGGCATGGCTACACCTTC
cdr3_aa: CASSQRQGHGYTF

j_call: TRBJ1-2
v_call: TRBV27
d_call: .
clone_size: .
cdr3_nt: TGTGCCAGCAGTTTATTACCCCCGGGCAACCCAGCTGGCTACACCTTC
cdr3_aa: CASSLLPPGNPAGYTF

j_call: TRBJ2-3
v_call: TRBV7-9
d_call: .
clone_size: .
cdr3_nt: TGTGCCAGCAGCTCGACGCGGACGGTAACAGATACGCAGTATTTT
cdr3_aa: CASSSTRTVTDTQYF

j_call: TRBJ2-5
v_call: TRBV6-5
d_call: .
clone_size: .
cdr3_nt: TGTGCCAGCAGTTACCCAGCCTCGGGCCAAGAGACCCAGTACTTC
cdr3_aa: CASSYPASGQETQYF

j_call: TRBJ1-5
v_call: TRBV12-3/TRBV12-4
d_call: .
clone_size: .
cdr3_nt: TGTGCCAGCAGTTCGGTCCAGGATAGCAATCAGCCCCAGCATTTT
cdr3_aa: CASSSVQDSNQPQHF

j_call: TRBJ2-6
v_call: TRBV28
d_call: TRBD1
clone_size: .
cdr3_nt: TGTGCCAGCAGTCCCGGGACAGGGGAATTTGGGGCCAACGTCCTGACTTTC
cdr3_aa: CASSPGTGEFGANVLTF

j_call: TRBJ2-7
v_call: TRBV20-1
d_call: .
clone_size: .
cdr3_nt: TGCAGTGCTAAGACTAGTGGCTACGAGCAGTACTTC
cdr3_aa: CSAKTSGYEQYF

j_call: TRBJ1-2
v_call: TRBV30
d_call: .
clone_size: .
cdr3_nt: TGTGCCTGGAGTGTACGGGGGCGCTACTATGGCTACACCTTC
cdr3_aa: CAWSVRGRYYGYTF

j_call: TRBJ1-2
v_call: TRBV13
d_call: .
clone_size: .
cdr3_nt: TGTGCCAGCAGCCCCCCCTCGACCCGGGAAACCAACTATGGCTACACCTTC
cdr3_aa: CASSPPSTRETNYGYTF

j_call: TRBJ2-7
v_call: TRBV9
d_call: TRBD1
clone_size: few
cdr3_nt: TGTGCCAGCAGCGCCGGGACAGGGGATCCCTACGAGCAGTACTTC
cdr3_aa: CASSAGTGDPYEQYF

j_call: TRBJ2-7
v_call: TRBV5-6
d_call: TRBD2
clone_size: .
cdr3_nt: TGTGCCAGCAGCTTGGCCGGCAGCGGGAAACTTCCCTACGAGCAGTACTTC
cdr3_aa: CASSLAGSGKLPYEQYF

j_call: TRBJ1-4
v_call: TRBV13
d_call: .
clone_size: .
cdr3_nt: TGTGCCAGCAGCTCCAGGGCCGGACCAAGTAATGAAAAACTGTTTTTT
cdr3_aa: CASSSRAGPSNEKLFF

j_call: TRBJ2-1
v_call: TRBV5-5
d_call: .
clone_size: once
cdr3_nt: TGTGCCAGCAGCTTGTACTCCAGCTCCTACAATGAGCAGTTCTTC
cdr3_aa: CASSLYSSSYNEQFF

j_call: TRBJ1-3
v_call: TRBV28
d_call: .
clone_size: .
cdr3_nt: TGTGCCAGCAGTGCCCAGCTTGGAAACACCATATATTTT
cdr3_aa: CASSAQLGNTIYF

j_call: TRBJ2-3
v_call: TRBV10-3
d_call: .
clone_size: .
cdr3_nt: TGTGCCACTCAGCCCCCGGACCCAGCAGATACGCAGTATTTT
cdr3_aa: CATQPPDPADTQYF

j_call: TRBJ1-5
v_call: TRBV28
d_call: .
clone_size: .
cdr3_nt: TGTGCCACCCAAGGCGGAGATCAGCCCCAGCATTTT
cdr3_aa: CATQGGDQPQHF

j_call: TRBJ2-1
v_call: TRBV27
d_call: TRBD2
clone_size: .
cdr3_nt: TGTGCCAGCAATCTTACCCCACTAGCGGGAGTGCGTAATGAGCAGTTCTTC
cdr3_aa: CASNLTPLAGVRNEQFF

j_call: TRBJ2-7
v_call: TRBV27
d_call: .
clone_size: once
cdr3_nt: TGTGCCAGCAGTTTGACCATCGGGGTGCGCGAGCAGTACTTC
cdr3_aa: CASSLTIGVREQYF

j_call: TRBJ1-1
v_call: TRBV7-8
d_call: .
clone_size: .
cdr3_nt: TGTGCCAGCAGCTTAGGTATAGATGAAGCTTTCTTT
cdr3_aa: CASSLGIDEAFF

j_call: TRBJ1-5
v_call: TRBV27
d_call: .
clone_size: .
cdr3_nt: TGTGCCAGCGGAGAGAGGGACTCCGATCAGCCCCAGCATTTT
cdr3_aa: CASGERDSDQPQHF

j_call: TRBJ1-6
v_call: TRBV9
d_call: .
clone_size: .
cdr3_nt: TGTGCCAGCAGCCCCCTCGCGGCCCTCGAGGGGGATCCCCTCCACTTT
cdr3_aa: CASSPLAALEGDPLHF

j_call: TRBJ2-5
v_call: TRBV4-1
d_call: TRBD2
clone_size: .
cdr3_nt: TGCGCCAGCAGCCGGTATGATGGGACTAGCGTACCAGAGACCCAGTACTTC
cdr3_aa: CASSRYDGTSVPETQYF

j_call: TRBJ2-3
v_call: TRBV7-8
d_call: TRBD2
clone_size: .
cdr3_nt: TGTGCCAGCAGCTCGAAATTAGCGGGACTGATCGCAGATACGCAGTATTTT
cdr3_aa: CASSSKLAGLIADTQYF

j_call: TRBJ2-5
v_call: TRBV25-1
d_call: TRBD2
clone_size: .
cdr3_nt: TGTGCCAGCCGGGGGGGGCCAGAGACCCAGTACTTC
cdr3_aa: CASRGGPETQYF

j_call: TRBJ1-2
v_call: TRBV7-9
d_call: .
clone_size: .
cdr3_nt: TGTGCCAGCAGCCCATCGGCACGGAGCTCCACTAACTATGGCTACACCTTC
cdr3_aa: CASSPSARSSTNYGYTF

j_call: TRBJ2-1
v_call: TRBV9
d_call: .
clone_size: .
cdr3_nt: TGTGCCAGCAGCGTTGACGGGGTGGCCTACAATGAGCAGTTCTTC
cdr3_aa: CASSVDGVAYNEQFF

j_call: TRBJ2-2
v_call: TRBV27
d_call: .
clone_size: few
cdr3_nt: TGTGCCAGCAGTTTCCGGACCGGGGAGCTGTTTTTT
cdr3_aa: CASSFRTGELFF

j_call: TRBJ2-7
v_call: TRBV2
d_call: TRBD2
clone_size: .
cdr3_nt: TGTGCCAGCAGTTATACTAGCGGAGCGTACTACGAGCAGTACTTC
cdr3_aa: CASSYTSGAYYEQYF

j_call: TRBJ2-6
v_call: TRBV10-2
d_call: .
clone_size: .
cdr3_nt: TGCGCCAGCAGTGAGTCCTCATTCCTTTGGGCCAACGTCCTGACTTTC
cdr3_aa: CASSESSFLWANVLTF

j_call: TRBJ2-7
v_call: TRBV29-1
d_call: TRBD2
clone_size: once
cdr3_nt: TGCAGCGTGGAAGTAGCGGGGAGCTCCTACGAGCAGTACTTC
cdr3_aa: CSVEVAGSSYEQYF

j_call: TRBJ2-1
v_call: TRBV9
d_call: .
clone_size: .
cdr3_nt: TGTGCCAGCAGCGTAGTCAAAGGCGGTGAGCAGTTCTTC
cdr3_aa: CASSVVKGGEQFF

j_call: TRBJ2-3
v_call: TRBV2
d_call: TRBD2
clone_size: .
cdr3_nt: TGTGCCACCCGAACAAGACTAGCGGGAGGGGCAGATACGCAGTATTTT
cdr3_aa: CATRTRLAGGADTQYF

j_call: TRBJ2-5
v_call: TRBV6-5
d_call: TRBD2
clone_size: .
cdr3_nt: TGTGCCAGCAGTTACTCGACTAGCGGGAGCCAGACCCAGTACTTC
cdr3_aa: CASSYSTSGSQTQYF

j_call: TRBJ1-5
v_call: TRBV19
d_call: .
clone_size: .
cdr3_nt: TGTGCCAGTAGTCCAGACATTGTCGGGCAGCCCCAGCATTTT
cdr3_aa: CASSPDIVGQPQHF

j_call: TRBJ2-1
v_call: TRBV28
d_call: .
clone_size: once
cdr3_nt: TGTGCCAGCAGTCTTCGAAGAGGGGGACAGTTCTTC
cdr3_aa: CASSLRRGGQFF

j_call: TRBJ2-3
v_call: TRBV27
d_call: TRBD2
clone_size: .
cdr3_nt: TGTGCCAGCTCCCCGGTAGCGGGATATGCAGATACGCAGTATTTT
cdr3_aa: CASSPVAGYADTQYF

j_call: TRBJ2-1
v_call: TRBV12-5
d_call: .
clone_size: once
cdr3_nt: TGTGCTAGTTTAACAGCCAATGAGCAGTTCTTC
cdr3_aa: CASLTANEQFF

j_call: TRBJ2-7
v_call: TRBV28
d_call: TRBD2
clone_size: once
cdr3_nt: TGTGCCAGCTCCGACCTTCTTAGCGGGGGAACCTACGAGCAGTACTTC
cdr3_aa: CASSDLLSGGTYEQYF